This passage covers 3 T cell receptor beta chains from one sample sequenced in a study of prognosis after radiotherapy for stage I lung cancer. Two-round multiplex PCR, the amplification method, yielded TCR beta CDR3 from genomic DNA. First-round PCR used primers specific to each TRBV and TRBJ gene. TCRdb re-called the multiplex PCR reads through MiXCR, storing one row per CDR3 protein. The data hold about 59,000 distinct CDR3 sequences, with 26% observed a single time. The specimen comprised PBMCs, sampled before or after stereotactic body radiation therapy (not recorded which). These receptors were obtained from a donor at least 50 years old with non-small cell lung cancer.

Details on this clonotype: A far larger clone is just one base off, so this is likely a read error. The chain joins TRBV6-9 to TRBJ1-5; the D is unclear. CDR1 is MNHGY, CDR2 SVAAGI, per germline. This CDR3 comprises 15 residues. CDR3 coding DNA: TGTGCCAGCAGTTACTTGGGTTATAGCAATCGGCCCCAGCATTTT. Amino acids: CASSYLGYSNRPQHF.

On this clonotype itself: Being one base from a much bigger clone, this may be a read error. The chain couples TRBV4-3 to TRBJ2-7, with a possible D match to TRBD2 (5 bases). Trimming took 1 base from V and 2 from J, leaving 9 bases between them. This CDR3 region has 14 residues. The germline V gene has CDR1 LGHNA and CDR2 YSLEER. CDR3 sequence (DNA): TGCGCCAGCAGCCAAGGAAACGGGGCCTACGAGCAGTACTTC. This encodes CASSQGNGAYEQYF.

This clonotype was seen many times. V is TRBV11-2 and J is TRBJ2-3; 7 positions agree with TRBD2. The CDR3 runs 15 residues. The junction had 0 bases not matched to a gene; V was cut back by 0 bases and J by 0 bases. Per the germline V gene, CDR1 is SGHAT and CDR2 is FQNNGV. For the CDR3, the DNA is TGTGCCAGCAGCTTAGAGGGGGGGAGCACAGATACGCAGTATTTT. Protein product: CASSLEGGSTDTQYF.